The clone carrying this T cell receptor (beta chain) was seen just once. Seattle researchers signed up patients amid active infection and tracked them longitudinally. This entry is derived from a study of blood T cell repertoires in COVID-19. The wider study: The origin of the acute and convalescent COVID-19 samples was the United States, Italy and Spain. Nucleic acid was either cDNA or gDNA, and it came from T cells, B-cell-depleted T cells, or PBMCs.

Source study methods: How many nucleated cells were present was estimated from reference gene primer amplification. Clones were sequenced by immunoSEQ multiplex PCR, and TCRdb holds only the in-frame ones, with some missing. D and trimming come from the DNA, and the V and J calls and clone size come from that table. The sample records approximately 330,000 clones, 85% to 90% being singletons. This sequence was found in a woman between 40 and 50 years old with COVID-19, enrolled during active disease. Sample: peripheral blood.

CDR3 coding DNA: TGTGCCAGCAGCAGCAGGGTCCTCGGAACAGATACGCAGTATTTT. The encoded protein is CASSSRVLGTDTQYF. The chain employs TRBV3-1 (or the pseudogene TRBV3-2) and TRBJ2-3; tentatively, D is TRBD1 (5 bases). Germline V lookup: CDR1 LGHDT, CDR2 YNNKEL (reference sequence). Trimming took off 5 bases at V and 3 bases at J, with 15 bases between the two ends. CDR3 length: 15 amino acids.